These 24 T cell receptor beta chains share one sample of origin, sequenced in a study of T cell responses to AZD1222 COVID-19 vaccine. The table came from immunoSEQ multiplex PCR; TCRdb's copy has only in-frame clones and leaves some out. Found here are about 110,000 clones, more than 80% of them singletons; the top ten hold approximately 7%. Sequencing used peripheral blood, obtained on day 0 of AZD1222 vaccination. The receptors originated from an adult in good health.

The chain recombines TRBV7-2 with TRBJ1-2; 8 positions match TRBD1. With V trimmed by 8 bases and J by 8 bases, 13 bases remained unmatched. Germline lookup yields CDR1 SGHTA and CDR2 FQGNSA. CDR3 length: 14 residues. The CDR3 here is CASPDAQGAGGYTF. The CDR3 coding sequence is TGTGCCAGCCCCGATGCCCAGGGGGCTGGCGGCTACACCTTC.

CDR3 loop: CASSLAPIDRVAYEQYF. The DNA of the CDR3 is TGCGCCAGCAGCTTGGCCCCAATCGACAGGGTGGCCTACGAGCAGTACTTC. J is TRBJ2-7 and V is TRBV5-1; TRBD1 aligns across 7 bases. CDR3 size: 17 residues. The J segment lost 2 bases and the V segment lost 0 bases, leaving 11 bases of the junction unmatched. Germline V gene data show CDR1 as SGHRS and CDR2 as YFSETQ.

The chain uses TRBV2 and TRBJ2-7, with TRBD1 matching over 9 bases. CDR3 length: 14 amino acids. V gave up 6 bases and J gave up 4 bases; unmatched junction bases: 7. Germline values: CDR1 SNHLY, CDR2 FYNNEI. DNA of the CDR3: TGTGCCAGCAGCGGTGGGACAGGGTTGTACGAGCAGTACTTC. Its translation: CASSGGTGLYEQYF.

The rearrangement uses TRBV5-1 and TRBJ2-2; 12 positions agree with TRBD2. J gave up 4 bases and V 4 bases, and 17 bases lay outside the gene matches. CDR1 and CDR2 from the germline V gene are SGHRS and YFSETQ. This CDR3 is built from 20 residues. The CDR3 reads CASSLRVARLAGVSTGELFF. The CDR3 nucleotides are TGCGCCAGCAGCCTACGGGTAGCCCGACTAGCGGGAGTTTCCACCGGGGAGCTGTTTTTT.

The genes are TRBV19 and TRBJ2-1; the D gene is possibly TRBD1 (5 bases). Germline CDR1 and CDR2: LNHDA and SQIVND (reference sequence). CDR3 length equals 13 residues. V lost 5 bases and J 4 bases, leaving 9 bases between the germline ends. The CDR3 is CASSAGLYNEQFF. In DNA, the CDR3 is TGTGCCAGTAGTGCAGGGTTATACAATGAGCAGTTCTTC.

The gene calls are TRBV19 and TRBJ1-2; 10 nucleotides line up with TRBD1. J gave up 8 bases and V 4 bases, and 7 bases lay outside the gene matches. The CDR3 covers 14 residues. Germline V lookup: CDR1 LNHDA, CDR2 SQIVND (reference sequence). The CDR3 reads CASSTRQGASGYTF. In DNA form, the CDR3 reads TGTGCCAGTAGTACTCGACAGGGGGCATCCGGCTACACCTTC.

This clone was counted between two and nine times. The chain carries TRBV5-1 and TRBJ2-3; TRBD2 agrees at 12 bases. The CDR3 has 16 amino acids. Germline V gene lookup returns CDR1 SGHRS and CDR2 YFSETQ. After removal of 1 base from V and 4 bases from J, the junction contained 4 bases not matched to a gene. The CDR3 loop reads CASSLLAGGPADTQYF. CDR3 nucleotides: TGCGCCAGCAGCTTGCTAGCGGGAGGGCCAGCAGATACGCAGTATTTT.

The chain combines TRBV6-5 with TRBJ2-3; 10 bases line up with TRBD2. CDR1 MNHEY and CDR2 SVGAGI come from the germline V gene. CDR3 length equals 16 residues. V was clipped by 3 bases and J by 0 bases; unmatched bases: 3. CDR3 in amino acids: CASSYRTSGSTDTQYF. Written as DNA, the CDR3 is TGTGCCAGCAGTTATAGGACTAGCGGTAGCACAGATACGCAGTATTTT.

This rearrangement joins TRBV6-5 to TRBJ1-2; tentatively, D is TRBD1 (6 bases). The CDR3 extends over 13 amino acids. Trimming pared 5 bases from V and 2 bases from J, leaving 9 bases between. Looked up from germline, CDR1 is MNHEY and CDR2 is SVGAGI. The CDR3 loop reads CASSNTGNYGYTF. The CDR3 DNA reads TGTGCCAGCAGTAACACAGGGAACTATGGCTACACCTTC.

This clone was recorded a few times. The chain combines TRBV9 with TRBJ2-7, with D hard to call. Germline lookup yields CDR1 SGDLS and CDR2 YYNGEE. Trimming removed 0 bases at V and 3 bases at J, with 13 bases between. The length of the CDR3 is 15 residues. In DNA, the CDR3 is TGTGCCAGCAGCGTAGACGTACCTCCGGGCTACGAGCAGTACTTC. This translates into CASSVDVPPGYEQYF. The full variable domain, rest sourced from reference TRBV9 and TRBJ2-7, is DSGVTQTPKHLITATGQRVTLRCSPRSGDLSVYWYQQSLDQGLQFLIQYYNGEERAKGNILERFSAQQFPDLHSELNLSSLELGDSALYFCASSVDVPPGYEQYFGPGTRLTVT.

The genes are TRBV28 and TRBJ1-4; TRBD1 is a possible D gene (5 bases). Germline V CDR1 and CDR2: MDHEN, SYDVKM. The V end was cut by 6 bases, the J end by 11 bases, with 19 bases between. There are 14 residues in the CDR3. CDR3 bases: TGTGCCAGCAGCACTCAGATCGAGGGGCGGAAACTGTTTTTT. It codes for CASSTQIEGRKLFF.

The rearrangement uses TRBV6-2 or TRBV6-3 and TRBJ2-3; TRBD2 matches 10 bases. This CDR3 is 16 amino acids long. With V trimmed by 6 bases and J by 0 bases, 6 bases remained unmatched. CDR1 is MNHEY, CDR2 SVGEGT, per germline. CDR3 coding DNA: TGTGCCAGCAGCCTGGGACTAGCGATAAGCACAGATACGCAGTATTTT. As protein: CASSLGLAISTDTQYF.

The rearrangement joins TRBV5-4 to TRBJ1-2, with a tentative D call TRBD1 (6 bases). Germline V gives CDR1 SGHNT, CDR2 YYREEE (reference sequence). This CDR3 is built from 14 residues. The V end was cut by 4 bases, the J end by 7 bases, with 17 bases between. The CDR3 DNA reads TGTGCCAGCAGCGGAGGACAGCGAGGGGCTGGCTACACCTTC. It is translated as CASSGGQRGAGYTF.

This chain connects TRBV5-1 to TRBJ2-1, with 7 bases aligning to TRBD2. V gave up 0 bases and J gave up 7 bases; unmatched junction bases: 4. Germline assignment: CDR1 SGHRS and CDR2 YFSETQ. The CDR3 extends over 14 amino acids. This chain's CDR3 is CASSLEAGVNEQFF. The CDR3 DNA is TGCGCCAGCAGCTTGGAGGCGGGAGTTAATGAGCAGTTCTTC. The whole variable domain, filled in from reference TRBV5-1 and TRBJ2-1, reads KAGVTQTPRYLIKTRGQQVTLSCSPISGHRSVSWYQQTPGQGLQFLFEYFSETQRNKGNFPGRFSGRQFSNSRSEMNVSTLELGDSALYLCASSLEAGVNEQFFGPGTRLTVL.

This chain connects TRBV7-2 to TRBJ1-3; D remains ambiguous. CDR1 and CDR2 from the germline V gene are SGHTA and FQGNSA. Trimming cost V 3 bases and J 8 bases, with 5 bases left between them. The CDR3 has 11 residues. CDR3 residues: CASSFTDTIYF. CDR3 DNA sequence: TGTGCCAGCAGCTTTACGGACACCATATATTTT.

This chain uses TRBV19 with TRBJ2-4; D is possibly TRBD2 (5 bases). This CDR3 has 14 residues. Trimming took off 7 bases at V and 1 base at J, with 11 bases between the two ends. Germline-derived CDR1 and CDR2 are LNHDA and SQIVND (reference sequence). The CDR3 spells CASTVAIAKNIQYF. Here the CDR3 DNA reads TGTGCCAGTACGGTAGCGATCGCCAAAAACATTCAGTACTTC.

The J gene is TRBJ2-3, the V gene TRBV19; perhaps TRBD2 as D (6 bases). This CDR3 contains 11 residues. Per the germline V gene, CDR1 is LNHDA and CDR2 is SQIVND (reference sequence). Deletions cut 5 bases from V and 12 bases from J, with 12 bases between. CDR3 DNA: TGTGCCAGTAGTCCGGGACTTATACAGTATTTT. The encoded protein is CASSPGLIQYF.

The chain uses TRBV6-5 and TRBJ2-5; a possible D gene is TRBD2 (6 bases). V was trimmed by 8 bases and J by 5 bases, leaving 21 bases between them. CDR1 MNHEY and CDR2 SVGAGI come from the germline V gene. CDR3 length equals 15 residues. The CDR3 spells CASAPGTQLRETQYF. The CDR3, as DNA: TGTGCCAGCGCCCCCGGGACTCAACTCAGGGAGACCCAGTACTTC.

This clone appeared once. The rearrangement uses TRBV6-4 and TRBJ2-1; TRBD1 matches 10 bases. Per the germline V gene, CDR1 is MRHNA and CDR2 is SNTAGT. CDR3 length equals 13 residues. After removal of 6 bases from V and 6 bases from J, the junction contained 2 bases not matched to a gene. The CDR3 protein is CASSWTGGNEQFF. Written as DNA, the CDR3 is TGTGCCAGCAGCTGGACAGGGGGCAATGAGCAGTTCTTC.

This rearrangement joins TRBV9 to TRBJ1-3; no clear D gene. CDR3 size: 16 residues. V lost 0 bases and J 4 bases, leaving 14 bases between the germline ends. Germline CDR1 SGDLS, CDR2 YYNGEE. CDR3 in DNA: TGTGCCAGCAGCGTAGCAGGTAGCTTAACGGGAAACACCATATATTTT. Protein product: CASSVAGSLTGNTIYF.

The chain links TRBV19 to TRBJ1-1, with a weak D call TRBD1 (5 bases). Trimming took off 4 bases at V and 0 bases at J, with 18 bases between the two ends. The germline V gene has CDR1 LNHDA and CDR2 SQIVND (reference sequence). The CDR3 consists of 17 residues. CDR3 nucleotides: TGTGCCAGTAGTAACGGGGGAGCCCTAACAATGAACACTGAAGCTTTCTTT. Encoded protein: CASSNGGALTMNTEAFF.

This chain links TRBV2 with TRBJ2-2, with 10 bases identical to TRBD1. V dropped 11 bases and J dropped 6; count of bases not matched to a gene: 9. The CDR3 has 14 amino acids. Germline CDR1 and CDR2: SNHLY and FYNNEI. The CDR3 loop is CAGAWDRGSGELFF. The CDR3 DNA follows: TGTGCCGGTGCCTGGGACAGGGGATCCGGGGAGCTGTTTTTT.

CDR3 protein: CASSLRLSNQPQHF. The CDR3 nucleotides are TGTGCCAGCAGCTTAAGACTGAGCAATCAGCCCCAGCATTTT. This rearrangement joins TRBV5-4 to TRBJ1-5, with D unresolved. This CDR3 is built from 14 residues. V lost 2 bases and J lost 1, with 7 bases in between. CDR1 and CDR2 from the germline V gene are SGHNT and YYREEE (reference sequence).

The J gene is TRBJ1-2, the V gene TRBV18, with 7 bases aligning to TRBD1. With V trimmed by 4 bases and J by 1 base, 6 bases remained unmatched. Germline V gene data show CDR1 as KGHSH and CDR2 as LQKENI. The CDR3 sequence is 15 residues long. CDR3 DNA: TGTGCCAGCTCACTCCGGGACAGCGTTAACTATGGCTACACCTTC. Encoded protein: CASSLRDSVNYGYTF.